Listed below are T cell receptor beta chains from one sample, sequenced in a study of molecular identifiers for immune sequencing clone quantification. TCRdb analysed the PCR reads with MiXCR anew, one entry per CDR3 protein. The table has 400,000 to 600,000 distinct CDR3 sequences, 25% seen once. Sequencing used naive CD8+ T cells from blood, with Jurkat cell RNA spiked in. The receptors derive from a human donor in good health. Some libraries in this study had Jurkat cell RNA spiked in. CDR3s include the opening cysteine and the closing phenylalanine or tryptophan. A D gene is named only where the DNA matches it firmly. Size values are once, few and many counts, or a class for expanded clones, and some rows have none.

V gene	J gene	D gene	clone size	CDR3 DNA	CDR3 protein
TRBV3-1	TRBJ2-6	.	many	TGTGCCAGCACCCCCAAGGCCCTCGGGGCCAACGTCCTGACTTTC	CASTPKALGANVLTF
TRBV2	TRBJ2-1	TRBD1	.	TGTGCCAGCAAGGAACAGGGGGCAATGGATGAGCAGTTCTTC	CASKEQGAMDEQFF
TRBV30	TRBJ2-3	.	few	TGTGCCTGGAGTGTGTTGGAAACAGATACGCAGTATTTT	CAWSVLETDTQYF
TRBV24-1	TRBJ2-3	.	.	TGTGCCACCAGTGATCGAGGGGATAGCACAGATACGCAGTATTTT	CATSDRGDSTDTQYF
TRBV19	TRBJ2-3	.	.	TGTGCCAGTACCCTAGTAGCGAGAGGCTCAGATACGCAGTATTTT	CASTLVARGSDTQYF
TRBV10-2	TRBJ2-7	.	many	TGCGCCAGCAGTGAGTGGAGGGGGCGTTGGGAGCAGTACTTC	CASSEWRGRWEQYF
TRBV15	TRBJ2-1	.	.	TGTGCCACCGGGCAGCAAGGCATGTACAATGAGCAGTTCTTC	CATGQQGMYNEQFF
TRBV11-1	TRBJ1-1	.	.	TGTGCCAGCAGCCTAAATGGTCACCATCCACCGAACACTGAAGCTTTCTTT	CASSLNGHHPPNTEAFF
TRBV6-6	TRBJ1-1	TRBD1	.	TGTGCCAGCAGTCTTACCGGGACAGGGGACACTGGAGCTTTCTTT	CASSLTGTGDTGAFF
TRBV6-2/TRBV6-3	TRBJ1-1	TRBD1	many	TGTGCCAGCAGCTATGTCCCGGGACAGGGGGTGACTGAAGCTTTCTTT	CASSYVPGQGVTEAFF
TRBV6-6	TRBJ2-2	.	.	TGTGCCAGCGAATTCTCCCCCGGGACCTCGGCCGGGGAGCTGTTTTTT	CASEFSPGTSAGELFF
TRBV6-1	TRBJ1-4	TRBD1	.	TGTGCCAGCATCCGCACCGGGACAGGGGTTGCGGATAATGAAAAACTGTTTTTT	CASIRTGTGVADNEKLFF
TRBV29-1	TRBJ1-1	TRBD1	many	TGCAGCGTCATGTTACAGGGGATGAACACTGAAGCTTTCTTT	CSVMLQGMNTEAFF
TRBV6-5	TRBJ2-3	TRBD2	.	TGTGCCAGCAGTTACAACACGGGGGGTGGCACAGATACGCAGTATTTT	CASSYNTGGGTDTQYF
TRBV6-5	TRBJ1-1	.	.	TGTGCCATCAGCGGTGGGGGGGAGGGAGCTTTCTTT	CAISGGGEGAFF
TRBV14	TRBJ1-1	.	few	TGTGCCAGCAGCCACCAACAGGGCTGGGGCACTGAAGCTTTCTTT	CASSHQQGWGTEAFF
TRBV12-3/TRBV12-4	TRBJ1-5	TRBD1	few	TGTGCCAGCAGTATGGACAGGTCCGGGCAGCCCCAGCATTTT	CASSMDRSGQPQHF
TRBV5-1	TRBJ2-3	.	.	TGCGCCAGCAGCTTCTTGGGCAGGGTCACAGATACGCAGTATTTT	CASSFLGRVTDTQYF
TRBV30	TRBJ2-3	.	.	TGTGCCTGGAGTGTGGGCCGGACAGATACGCAGTATTTT	CAWSVGRTDTQYF
TRBV6-5	TRBJ1-5	.	many	TGTGCCAGCAGTCCCTGGAATGGAGGCAATCAGCCCCAGCATTTT	CASSPWNGGNQPQHF
TRBV20-1	TRBJ1-2	.	.	.	CSARSLSWGTGALNYGYPF
TRBV28	TRBJ2-1	.	many	TGTGCCAGCAGTTTTAATTTGGGACCCCTCCGCCAGTTCTTC	CASSFNLGPLRQFF
TRBV7-2	TRBJ1-2	.	few	TGTGCCAGCAGCCCCCGATGGGCACAGGTAGTGGGTCAGGACTATGGCTACACCTTC	CASSPRWAQVVGQDYGYTF
TRBV11-2	TRBJ1-3	.	.	TGTGCCAGCGGGAGGTTGGACACCATATATTTT	CASGRLDTIYF
TRBV7-6	TRBJ1-6	.	few	TGTGCCAGCGCGGAGCTAGGGGCAAATTCACCCCTCCACTTT	CASAELGANSPLHF
TRBV25-1	TRBJ1-1	.	once	TGTGCCAGCAGTGAGTGCCTCCAGTTT	CASSECLQF
TRBV12-3/TRBV12-4	TRBJ1-1	.	.	TGTGCCAGCAGTTTCGGCCGCGGGTCCAGGGGCACTGAAGCTTTCTTT	CASSFGRGSRGTEAFF
TRBV7-3	TRBJ2-7	TRBD2	.	TGTGCCAGCTGGGGACTAGCGGGAAACTACGAGCAGTACTTC	CASWGLAGNYEQYF
TRBV14	TRBJ2-7	TRBD1	.	TGTGCCAGCAGCCAAGGGACAGGGGGCTTGGGGTACAAGCAGTACTTC	CASSQGTGGLGYKQYF
TRBV12-3/TRBV12-4	TRBJ2-3	TRBD2	.	TGTGCCAGCAGCCTGACTCGCGGGAGGGATACGCAGTATTTT	CASSLTRGRDTQYF
TRBV12-3/TRBV12-4	TRBJ2-5	.	many	TGTGCCAGCAACCCTGGGGGAACCCAAGAGACCCAGTACTTC	CASNPGGTQETQYF
TRBV7-9	TRBJ2-7	.	many	TGTGCCAGCAGCGACATTAACTACGAGCAGTACTTC	CASSDINYEQYF